The present T cell receptor beta chain was sequenced within a study of OX40 agonist ivuxolimab in advanced cancers. Repertoires were generated with immunoSEQ multiplex PCR, while TCRdb's copy carries only in-frame clones and drops some. In the table there are 53,000 or so clones, about 86% of which are singletons. V lost 3 bases, J lost 5 bases, and 13 bases lay in between. CDR3 length equals 15 residues. CDR1 is MDHEN, CDR2 SYDVKM, per germline. This clone occurred once. Material: CD4+ or CD8+ T cells sorted from blood, obtained in a trial of the OX40 agonist ivuxolimab. The chain has TRBV28 and TRBJ2-2; D gene uncertain. This TCR came from an adult with an advanced solid tumor such as melanoma, head and neck, liver or kidney cancer. The CDR3 protein is CASSFRSWPTGELFF. The CDR3 DNA follows: TGTGCCAGCAGTTTTAGGTCCTGGCCAACCGGGGAGCTGTTTTTT.